This T cell receptor (beta chain) was sequenced in a study of regulatory T cells in long-lasting Graves disease. The germline V gene encodes CDR1 SGHDT and CDR2 YYEEEE. The CDR3 is made up of 14 amino acids. As for this clonotype: Its antigen is unknown. One end of the junction does not line up with germline, which may come from a read error.

The time point is: newly diagnosed GD, antithyroid drugs for less than 3 months. Scientists built the TCR library using RNA that was extracted from PBMCs. Arm-PCR with iRepertoire HTBI primers amplified the CDR3 regions for these TCR beta libraries. TCRdb independently ran MiXCR on the multiplex PCR reads; one entry per CDR3 protein. Here the sample spans roughly 520,000 distinct CDR3 sequences, about 12% being singletons. Study-level points and caveats: Under persistent disease, TRBV28, TRBJ1-2 and TRBJ2-5 were used preferentially. Examination was confined to peripheral blood, excluding thyroid tissue. TCR diversity was lower in persistent than newly diagnosed Graves' disease.

These data also featured in a second study, about T cells in Graves' hyperthyroidism and ophthalmopathy. That study reports: Most expanded thyroid clonotypes above 0.001 recurred in blood.

The receptor was isolated from a woman in her twenties or thirties with Graves disease. The specimen was peripheral blood mononuclear cells (PBMCs), collected at new diagnosis, from a patient treated with antithyroid drugs. V usage is TRBV5-6 and J usage is TRBJ2-1, with D tentatively TRBD1 (6 bases). For the CDR3, the DNA is TGTGCCAGCAGCTTGGTAGGGGGTTACAATGAGCAGCTCTTC. Residues: CASSLVGGYNEQLF.